This T cell receptor (beta chain) was found in a study of OX40 agonist ivuxolimab in advanced cancers. Background on the study: Males comprised around 80% of the group, whose mean age was approximately 60 years (range about 20 to 85). Prior anti-PD-1, anti-PD-L1 or anti-CTLA-4 therapy did not bar entry, and approximately 40% had some. Study-wide points: In general, CD8+ T cells held more expanded clones than CD4+ did, on average.

Method: immunoSEQ multiplex PCR; TCRdb's copy keeps in-frame clones and lacks some. The repertoire holds 70,000 to 90,000 clones, with 70% to 90% as singletons. Germline CDR1 reads ENHRY; CDR2 reads SYGVKD. The CDR3 is 15 residues long. V lost 6 bases, J lost 8 bases, and 11 bases stayed unmatched. Autoimmune disease history or systemic immunosuppression excluded patients. In regard to this clone: What it binds is unknown.

This chain uses TRBV10-3 with TRBJ1-1, with TRBD1 matching over 11 bases. The source was CD4+ or CD8+ T cells sorted from blood, collected in a trial of the OX40 agonist ivuxolimab. This clonotype was sampled from an adult with an advanced solid tumor such as melanoma, head and neck, liver or kidney cancer. CDR3 loop: CAIRGDRGSQTEAFF. The CDR3 DNA reads TGTGCCATCAGGGGGGACAGGGGGTCCCAAACGGAAGCTTTCTTT.